This T cell receptor beta chain was profiled in a study of CXCR3-negative and CXCR3-positive naive CD8 T cells. A word on this clonotype: The target antigen is unknown.

TRB cDNA libraries were made by UMI-labeled 5' RACE. TCRdb reworked the 5' RACE reads into one entry per CDR3 protein, no DNA. The table lists more than 75,000 distinct CDR3 sequences. A CD45RO-CCR7+CD27+CD95- profile was what naive CD8+ T cells displayed. Study-level findings and limits: Naive CXCR3-positive and CXCR3-negative cells shared TRBV-TRBJ usage; memory cells diverged. Naive subsets expressed similar surface CD5; TRB CDR3 features served to infer TCR strength. A higher hydrophobicity marked the TRB CDR3s of CXCR3-positive naive cells versus CXCR3-negative naive cells.

This CDR3 is 15 amino acids long. Germline lookup yields CDR1 MNHEY and CDR2 SVGEGT. Sequenced sample: naive CXCR3+ CD8+ T cells from blood. Regarding subset: CD45RO-CCR7+CD27+CD95- naive CD8+ T cells expressing CXCR3 (TNR3+). The chain joins TRBV6-2 or TRBV6-3 to TRBJ2-7; the D call from TCRdb, TRBD2, cannot be confirmed without DNA. The TCR originated in a human donor in good health. Some clones in this sample may be carry-over from other donors' samples. The CDR3 protein is CASSAPDYPAYEQYF.